This T cell receptor beta chain appears in the sequencing data of a study of cytomegalovirus exposure and HLA in healthy donors. Points from the study as a whole: Later analysis revealed greater clonal expansion in HLA-associated TCR beta chains than in equally common others. Later analysis associated a missense DCLRE1C variant with TCR beta V- and J-gene trimming.

CDR3 size: 12 residues. Germline values: CDR1 SNHLY, CDR2 FYNNEI. The V gene lost 7 bases and the J gene lost 6 bases, with 9 bases spanning the gap. A single count supports this clone. The target antigen is unknown. PCR amplification relied on 60 Vbeta primers (plus 13 Jbeta primers). Profiling relied on immunoSEQ multiplex PCR, and the TCRdb table lists in-frame clones only, not all of them. The table lists over 150,000 clones, around three quarters of them singletons, with under 2.5% in the top ten. Sequenced sample: PBMCs. The chain employs TRBV2 and TRBJ2-2; D is unresolved. The receptor comes from a middle-aged man in good health and CMV-seronegative. This CDR3 reads CASIFQSGELFF. The CDR3 bases are TGTGCCAGCATTTTTCAATCCGGGGAGCTGTTTTTT.